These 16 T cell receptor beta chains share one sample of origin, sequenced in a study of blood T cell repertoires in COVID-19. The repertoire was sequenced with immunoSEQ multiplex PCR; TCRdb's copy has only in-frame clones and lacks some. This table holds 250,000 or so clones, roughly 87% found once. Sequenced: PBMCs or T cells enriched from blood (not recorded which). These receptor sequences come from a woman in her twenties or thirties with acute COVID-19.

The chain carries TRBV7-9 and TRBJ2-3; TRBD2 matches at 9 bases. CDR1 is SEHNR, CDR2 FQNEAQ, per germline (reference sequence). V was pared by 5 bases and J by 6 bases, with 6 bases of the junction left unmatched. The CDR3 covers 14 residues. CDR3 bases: TGTGCCAGCAGCCGCGGGGGGGGCGGGGATACGCAGTATTTT. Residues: CASSRGGGGDTQYF.

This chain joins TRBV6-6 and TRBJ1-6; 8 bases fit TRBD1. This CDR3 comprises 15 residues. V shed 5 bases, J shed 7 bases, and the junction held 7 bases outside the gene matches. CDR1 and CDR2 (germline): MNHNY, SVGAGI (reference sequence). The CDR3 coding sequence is TGTGCCAGCAGTACAAGACAGGGGTCCAATTCACCCCTCCACTTT. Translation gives CASSTRQGSNSPLHF.

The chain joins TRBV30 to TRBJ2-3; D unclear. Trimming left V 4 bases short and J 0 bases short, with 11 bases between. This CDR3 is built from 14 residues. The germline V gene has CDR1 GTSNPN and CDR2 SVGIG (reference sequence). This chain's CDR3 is CAWTGFTSTDTQYF. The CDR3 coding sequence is TGTGCCTGGACCGGGTTTACTAGCACAGATACGCAGTATTTT.

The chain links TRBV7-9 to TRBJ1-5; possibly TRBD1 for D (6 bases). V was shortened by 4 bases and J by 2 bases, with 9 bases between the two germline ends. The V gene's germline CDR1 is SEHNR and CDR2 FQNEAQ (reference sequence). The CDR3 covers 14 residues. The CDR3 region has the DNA TGTGCCAGCAGCTCCGAGGGGGGCAATCAGCCCCAGCATTTT. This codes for CASSSEGGNQPQHF.

The CDR3 here is CASSEGVHEQFF. The DNA of the CDR3 is TGTGCCAGCAGTGAGGGAGTTCATGAGCAGTTCTTC. The J gene is TRBJ2-1, the V gene TRBV6-1, with D possibly being TRBD2 (5 bases). CDR3 length: 12 amino acids. Trimming removed 3 bases from V and 8 bases from J, with 8 bases in between. Germline CDR1 is MNHNS and CDR2 is SASEGT.

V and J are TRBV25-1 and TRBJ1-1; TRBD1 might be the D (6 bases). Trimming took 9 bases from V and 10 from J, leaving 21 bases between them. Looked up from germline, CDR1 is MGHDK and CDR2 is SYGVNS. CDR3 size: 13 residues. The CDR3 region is CASGIFGGPGAFF. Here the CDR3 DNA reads TGTGCCAGTGGGATTTTCGGGGGGCCCGGAGCTTTCTTT.

CDR3 bases: TGTGCCAGCAGAGAAACCGGGGAGCTATTCTATGGCTACACCTTC. Translating it yields CASRETGELFYGYTF. The chain couples TRBV6-6 to TRBJ1-2, with D hard to call. The V gene lost 6 bases and the J gene lost 4 bases, with 18 bases spanning the gap. The CDR3 contains 15 residues. Germline V gene data show CDR1 as MNHNY and CDR2 as SVGAGI (reference sequence).

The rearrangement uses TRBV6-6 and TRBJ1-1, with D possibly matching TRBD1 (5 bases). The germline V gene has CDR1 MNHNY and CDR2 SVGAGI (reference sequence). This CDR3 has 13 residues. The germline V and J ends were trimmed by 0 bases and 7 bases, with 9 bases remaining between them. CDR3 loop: CASSYSRQSEAFF. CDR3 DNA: TGTGCCAGCAGTTACTCGAGACAGAGTGAAGCTTTCTTT.

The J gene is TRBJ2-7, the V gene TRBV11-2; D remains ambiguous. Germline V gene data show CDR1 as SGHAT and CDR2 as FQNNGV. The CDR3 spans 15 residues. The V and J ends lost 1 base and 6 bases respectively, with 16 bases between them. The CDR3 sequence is CASSLVISPTGEQYF. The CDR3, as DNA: TGTGCCAGCAGCTTAGTGATAAGTCCCACGGGCGAGCAGTACTTC.

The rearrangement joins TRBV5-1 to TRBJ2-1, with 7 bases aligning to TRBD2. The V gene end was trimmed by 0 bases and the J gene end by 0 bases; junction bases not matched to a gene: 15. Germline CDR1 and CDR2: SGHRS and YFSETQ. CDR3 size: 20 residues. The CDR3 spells CASSLAPPTSGGSSYNEQFF. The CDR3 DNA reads TGCGCCAGCAGCTTGGCCCCACCGACTTCGGGGGGTTCCTCCTACAATGAGCAGTTCTTC.

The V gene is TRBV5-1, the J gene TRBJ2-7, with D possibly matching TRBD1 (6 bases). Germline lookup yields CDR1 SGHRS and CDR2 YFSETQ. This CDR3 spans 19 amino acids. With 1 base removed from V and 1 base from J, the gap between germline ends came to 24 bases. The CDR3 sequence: CASSLLPLVTGMISYEQYF. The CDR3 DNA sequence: TGCGCCAGCAGCTTGCTTCCACTCGTGACAGGCATGATTTCCTACGAGCAGTACTTC.

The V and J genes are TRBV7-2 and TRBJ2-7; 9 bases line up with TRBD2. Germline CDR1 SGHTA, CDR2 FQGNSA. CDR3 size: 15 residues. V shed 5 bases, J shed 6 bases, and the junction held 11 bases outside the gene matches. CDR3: CASSPQSGGNAEQYF. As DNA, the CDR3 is TGTGCCAGCAGCCCTCAAAGCGGGGGGAATGCCGAGCAGTACTTC.

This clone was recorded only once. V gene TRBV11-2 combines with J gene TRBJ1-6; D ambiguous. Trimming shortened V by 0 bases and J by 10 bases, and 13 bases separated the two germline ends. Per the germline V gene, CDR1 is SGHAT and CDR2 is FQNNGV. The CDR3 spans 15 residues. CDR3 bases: TGTGCCAGCAGCTTAGATCAGGTCAGGCTATCACCCCTCCACTTT. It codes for CASSLDQVRLSPLHF.

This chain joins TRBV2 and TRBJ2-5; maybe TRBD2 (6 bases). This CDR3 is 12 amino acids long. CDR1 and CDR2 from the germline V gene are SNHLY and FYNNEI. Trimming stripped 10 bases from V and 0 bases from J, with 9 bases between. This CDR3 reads CATAGHQETQYF. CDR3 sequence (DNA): TGTGCCACCGCGGGACACCAAGAGACCCAGTACTTC.

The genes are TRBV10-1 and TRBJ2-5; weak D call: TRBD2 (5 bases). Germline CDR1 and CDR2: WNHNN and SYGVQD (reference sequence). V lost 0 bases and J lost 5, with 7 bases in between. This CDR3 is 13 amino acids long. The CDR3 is CASSESRRETQYF. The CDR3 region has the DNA TGCGCCAGCAGTGAGTCTCGGAGGGAGACCCAGTACTTC.

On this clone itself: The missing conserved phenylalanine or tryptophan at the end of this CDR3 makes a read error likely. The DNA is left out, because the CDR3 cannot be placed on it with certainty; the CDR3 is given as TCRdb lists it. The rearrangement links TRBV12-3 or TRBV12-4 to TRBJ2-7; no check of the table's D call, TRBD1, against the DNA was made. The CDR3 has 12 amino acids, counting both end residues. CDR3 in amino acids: CASSSKIGQGRL.